Described below is a single T cell receptor (beta chain) sequence and its context. This entry belongs to a study of T cells in Graves' hyperthyroidism and ophthalmopathy. The CDR3 extends over 17 amino acids. Trimming took 0 bases from V and 0 from J, leaving 12 bases between them. The germline CDR1 and CDR2 sequences are MGHRA and YSYEKL. There were TCR beta CDR3 regions amplified from RNA transcripts. The TCR CDR3 was amplified in a first-round RT-PCR using the HTBI primer set. TCRdb called the multiplex PCR reads again in MiXCR, with one record for every CDR3 protein. The profile shows roughly 290,000 distinct CDR3 sequences, roughly 13% of them singletons.

Source material: blood. The chain is built from TRBV4-1 and TRBJ1-5; D is ambiguous. The sequence came from a woman in her thirties or forties with Graves' hyperthyroidism. This chain's CDR3 is CASSQDWREYSNQPQHF. The CDR3 nucleotides read TGCGCCAGCAGCCAAGATTGGCGGGAATATAGCAATCAGCCCCAGCATTTT.